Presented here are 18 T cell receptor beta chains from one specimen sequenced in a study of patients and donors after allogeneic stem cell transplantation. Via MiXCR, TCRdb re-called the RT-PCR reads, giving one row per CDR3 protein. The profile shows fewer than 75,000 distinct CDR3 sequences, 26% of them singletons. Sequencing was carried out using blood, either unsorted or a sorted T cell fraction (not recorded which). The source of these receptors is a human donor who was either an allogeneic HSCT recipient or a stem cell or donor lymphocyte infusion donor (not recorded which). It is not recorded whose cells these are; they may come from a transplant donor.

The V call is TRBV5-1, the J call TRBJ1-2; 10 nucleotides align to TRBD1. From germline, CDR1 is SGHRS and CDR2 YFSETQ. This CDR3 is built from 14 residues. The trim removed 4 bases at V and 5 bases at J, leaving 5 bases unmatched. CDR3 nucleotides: TGCGCCAGCAGCAAAGGGACAGGGGTTTATGGCTACACCTTC. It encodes CASSKGTGVYGYTF.

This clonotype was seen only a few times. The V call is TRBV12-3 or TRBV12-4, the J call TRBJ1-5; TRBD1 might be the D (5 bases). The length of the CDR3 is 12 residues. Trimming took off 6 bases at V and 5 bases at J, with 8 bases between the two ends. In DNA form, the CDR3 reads TGTGCCAGCAGACCGGGGGATCAGCCCCAGCATTTT. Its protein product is CASRPGDQPQHF.

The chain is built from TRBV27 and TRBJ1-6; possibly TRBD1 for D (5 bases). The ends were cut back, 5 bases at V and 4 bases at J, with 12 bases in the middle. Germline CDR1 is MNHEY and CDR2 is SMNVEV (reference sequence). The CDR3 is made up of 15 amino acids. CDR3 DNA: TGTGCCAGCAGTCCCGGGACGTCATATAATTCACCCCTCCACTTT. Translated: CASSPGTSYNSPLHF.

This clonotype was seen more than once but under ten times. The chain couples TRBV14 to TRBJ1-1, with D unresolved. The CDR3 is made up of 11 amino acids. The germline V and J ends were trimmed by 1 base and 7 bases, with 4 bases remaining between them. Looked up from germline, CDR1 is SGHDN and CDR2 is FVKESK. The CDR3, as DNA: TGTGCCAGCAGCCAAGGGGGTGAAGCTTTCTTT. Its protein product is CASSQGGEAFF.

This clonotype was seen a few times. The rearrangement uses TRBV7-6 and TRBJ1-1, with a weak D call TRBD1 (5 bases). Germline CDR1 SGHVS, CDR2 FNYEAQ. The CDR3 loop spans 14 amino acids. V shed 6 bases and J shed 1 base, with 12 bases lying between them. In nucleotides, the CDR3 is TGTGCCAGCAGTTCCGAGAGGGGGAACACTGAAGCTTTCTTT. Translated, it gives CASSSERGNTEAFF.

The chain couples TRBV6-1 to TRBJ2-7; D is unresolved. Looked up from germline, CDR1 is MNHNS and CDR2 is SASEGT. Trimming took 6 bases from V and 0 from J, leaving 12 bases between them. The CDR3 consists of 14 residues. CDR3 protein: CASRKTFLSYEQYF. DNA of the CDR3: TGTGCCAGCAGGAAGACATTCCTCTCCTACGAGCAGTACTTC.

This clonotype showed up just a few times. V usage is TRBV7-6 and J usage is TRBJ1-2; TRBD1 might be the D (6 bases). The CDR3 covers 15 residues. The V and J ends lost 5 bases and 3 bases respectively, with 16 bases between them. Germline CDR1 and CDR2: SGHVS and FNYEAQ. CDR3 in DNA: TGTGCCAGCAGCCCCTCTACAGGGATTGACTATGGCTACACCTTC. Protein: CASSPSTGIDYGYTF.

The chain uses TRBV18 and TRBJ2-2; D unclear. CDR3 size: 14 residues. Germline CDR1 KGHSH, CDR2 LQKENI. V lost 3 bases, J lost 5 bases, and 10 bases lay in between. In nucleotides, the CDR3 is TGTGCCAGCTCACCCGACTTGGCGACCGGGGAGCTGTTTTTT. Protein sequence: CASSPDLATGELFF.

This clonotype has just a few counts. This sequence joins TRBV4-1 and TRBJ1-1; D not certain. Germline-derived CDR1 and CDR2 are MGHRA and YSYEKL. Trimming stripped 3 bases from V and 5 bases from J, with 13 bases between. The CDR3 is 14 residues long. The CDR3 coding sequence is TGCGCCAGCAGCCAGGAGAGTGGACGGACTGAAGCTTTCTTT. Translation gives CASSQESGRTEAFF.

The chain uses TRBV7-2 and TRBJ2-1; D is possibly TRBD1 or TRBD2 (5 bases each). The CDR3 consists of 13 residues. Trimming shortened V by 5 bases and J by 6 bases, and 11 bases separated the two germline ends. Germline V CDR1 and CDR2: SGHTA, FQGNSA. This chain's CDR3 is CASSRDPTNEQFF. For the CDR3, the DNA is TGTGCCAGCAGCCGGGACCCCACCAATGAGCAGTTCTTC.

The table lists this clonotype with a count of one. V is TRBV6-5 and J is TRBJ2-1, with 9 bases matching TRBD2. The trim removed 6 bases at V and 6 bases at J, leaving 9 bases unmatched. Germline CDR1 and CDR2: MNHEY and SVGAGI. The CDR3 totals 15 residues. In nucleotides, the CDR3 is TGTGCCAGCAGGCGGGGCGGGGGGGCTGCCAATGAGCAGTTCTTC. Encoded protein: CASRRGGGAANEQFF.

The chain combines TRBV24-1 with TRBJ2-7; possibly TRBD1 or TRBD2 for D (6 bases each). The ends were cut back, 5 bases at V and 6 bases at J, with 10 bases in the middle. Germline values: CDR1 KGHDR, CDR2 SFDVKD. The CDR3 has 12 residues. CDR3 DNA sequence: TGTGCCACCAGTGCCGGGGGCGTCGAGCAGTACTTC. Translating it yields CATSAGGVEQYF.

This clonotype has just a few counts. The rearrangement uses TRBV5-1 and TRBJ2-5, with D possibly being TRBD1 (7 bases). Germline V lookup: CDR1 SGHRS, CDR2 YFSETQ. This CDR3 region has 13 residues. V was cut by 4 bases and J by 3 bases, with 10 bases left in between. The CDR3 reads CASSGGTEETQYF. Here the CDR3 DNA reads TGCGCCAGCAGCGGGGGGACAGAAGAGACCCAGTACTTC.

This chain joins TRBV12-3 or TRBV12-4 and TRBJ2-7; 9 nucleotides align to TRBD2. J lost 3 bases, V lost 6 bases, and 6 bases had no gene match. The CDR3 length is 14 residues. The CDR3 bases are TGTGCCAGCAGCATAGCGGGGGCTAACTACGAGCAGTACTTC. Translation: CASSIAGANYEQYF.

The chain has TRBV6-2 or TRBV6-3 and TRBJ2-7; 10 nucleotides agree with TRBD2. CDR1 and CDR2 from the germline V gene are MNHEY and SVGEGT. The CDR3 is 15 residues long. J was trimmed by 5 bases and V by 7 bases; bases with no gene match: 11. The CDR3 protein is CASTPWGLAGDEQYF. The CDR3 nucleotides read TGTGCCAGCACTCCTTGGGGGCTAGCGGGAGACGAGCAGTACTTC.

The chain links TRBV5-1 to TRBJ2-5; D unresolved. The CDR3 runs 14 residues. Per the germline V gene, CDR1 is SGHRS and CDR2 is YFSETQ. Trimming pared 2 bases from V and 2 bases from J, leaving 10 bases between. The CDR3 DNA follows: TGCGCCAGCAGCTTATCGGCTTCTCAAGAGACCCAGTACTTC. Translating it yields CASSLSASQETQYF.

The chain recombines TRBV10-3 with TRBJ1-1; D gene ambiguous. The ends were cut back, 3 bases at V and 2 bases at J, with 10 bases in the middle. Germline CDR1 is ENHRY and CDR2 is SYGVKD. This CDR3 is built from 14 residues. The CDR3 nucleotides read TGTGCCATCAGTGATGAGCGCGGAAACACTGAAGCTTTCTTT. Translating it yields CAISDERGNTEAFF.

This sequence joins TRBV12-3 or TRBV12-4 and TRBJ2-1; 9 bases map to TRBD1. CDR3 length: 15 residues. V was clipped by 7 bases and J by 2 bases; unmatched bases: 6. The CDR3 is CASNPGQGAYNEQFF. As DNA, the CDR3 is TGTGCCAGCAACCCGGGACAGGGCGCCTACAATGAGCAGTTCTTC.